This TCR beta chain was sequenced for a study of cytomegalovirus exposure and HLA in healthy donors. This CDR3 is 16 amino acids long. Per the germline V gene, CDR1 is SQVTM and CDR2 is ANQGSEA. V lost 0 bases and J 6 bases, leaving 17 bases between the germline ends. 60 Vbeta and 13 Jbeta primers were used in PCR. TCRdb's table, derived via immunoSEQ multiplex PCR, lists solely in-frame clones and lacks some. The sample yields 190,000 or so clones, 80% to 85% seen once. Notes on the study in general: Association of approximately 16,000 TCR beta sequences with HLA alleles was found at 0.05 false discovery rate in a later analysis.

On this clone itself: Its target is not known.

The rearrangement joins TRBV29-1 to TRBJ2-2, with D maybe TRBD1 (6 bases). The receptor was isolated from a man between 50 and 59 years old in good health and CMV-seronegative. The sequenced sample consisted of PBMCs. The CDR3: CSVEEWGRGRSGELFF. In nucleotides, the CDR3 is TGCAGCGTTGAAGAGTGGGGCAGGGGTCGATCCGGGGAGCTGTTTTTT.